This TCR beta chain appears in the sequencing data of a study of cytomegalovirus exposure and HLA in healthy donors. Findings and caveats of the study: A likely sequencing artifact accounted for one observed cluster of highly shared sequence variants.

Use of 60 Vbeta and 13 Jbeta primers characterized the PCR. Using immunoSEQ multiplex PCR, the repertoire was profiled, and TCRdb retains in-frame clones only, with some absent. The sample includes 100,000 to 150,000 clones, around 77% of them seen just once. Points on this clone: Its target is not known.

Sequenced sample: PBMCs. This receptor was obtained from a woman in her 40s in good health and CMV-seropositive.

The CDR3 region has the DNA TGCGCCAGCAGCCTGACTAGCGGGAGTACGGAGACCCAGTACTTC. Translating gives CASSLTSGSTETQYF. The chain employs TRBV4-1 and TRBJ2-5, with 12 nucleotides matching TRBD2. The CDR3 loop spans 15 amino acids. Germline trimming cut 4 bases from V and 5 bases from J; bases unmatched to any gene: 5. Germline assignment: CDR1 MGHRA and CDR2 YSYEKL.